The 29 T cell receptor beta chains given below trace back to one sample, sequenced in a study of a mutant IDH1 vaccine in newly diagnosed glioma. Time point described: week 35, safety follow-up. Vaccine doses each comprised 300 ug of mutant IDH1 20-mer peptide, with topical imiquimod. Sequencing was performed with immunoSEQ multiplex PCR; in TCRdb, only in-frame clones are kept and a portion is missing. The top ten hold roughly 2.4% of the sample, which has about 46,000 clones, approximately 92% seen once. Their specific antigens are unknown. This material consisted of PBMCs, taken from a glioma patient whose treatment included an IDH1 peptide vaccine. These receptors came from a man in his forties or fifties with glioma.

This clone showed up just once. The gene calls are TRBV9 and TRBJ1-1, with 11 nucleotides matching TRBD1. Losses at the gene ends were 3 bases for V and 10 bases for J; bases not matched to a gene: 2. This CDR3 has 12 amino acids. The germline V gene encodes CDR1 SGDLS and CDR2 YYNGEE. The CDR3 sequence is CASSGGTGGAFF. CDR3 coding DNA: TGTGCCAGCAGCGGTGGGACAGGGGGAGCTTTCTTT.

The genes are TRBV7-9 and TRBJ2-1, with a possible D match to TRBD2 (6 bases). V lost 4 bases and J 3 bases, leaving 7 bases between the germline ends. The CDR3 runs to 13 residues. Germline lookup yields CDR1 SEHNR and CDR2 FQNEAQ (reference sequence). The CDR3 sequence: CASSSGLYNEQFF. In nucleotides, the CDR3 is TGTGCCAGCAGCTCGGGACTCTACAATGAGCAGTTCTTC. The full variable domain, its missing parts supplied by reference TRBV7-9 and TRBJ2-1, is DTGVSQNPRHKITKRGQNVTFRCDPISEHNRLYWYRQTLGQGPEFLTYFQNEAQLEKSRLLSDRFSAERPKGSFSTLEIQRTEQGDSAMYLCASSSGLYNEQFFGPGTRLTVL.

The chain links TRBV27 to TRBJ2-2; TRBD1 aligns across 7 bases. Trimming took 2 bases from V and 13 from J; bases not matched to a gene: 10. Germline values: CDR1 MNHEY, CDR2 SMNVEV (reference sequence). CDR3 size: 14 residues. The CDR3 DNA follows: TGTGCCAGCAGTTTAGCACAGGGGTTTGGGCCGCTGTTTTTT. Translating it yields CASSLAQGFGPLFF.

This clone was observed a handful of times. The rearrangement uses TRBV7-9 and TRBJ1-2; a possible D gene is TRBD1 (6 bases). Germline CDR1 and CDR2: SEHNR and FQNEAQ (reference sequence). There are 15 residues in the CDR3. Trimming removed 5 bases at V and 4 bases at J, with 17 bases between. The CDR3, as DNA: TGTGCCAGCAGCACCGGGACAAATAGAATCTATGGCTACACCTTC. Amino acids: CASSTGTNRIYGYTF.

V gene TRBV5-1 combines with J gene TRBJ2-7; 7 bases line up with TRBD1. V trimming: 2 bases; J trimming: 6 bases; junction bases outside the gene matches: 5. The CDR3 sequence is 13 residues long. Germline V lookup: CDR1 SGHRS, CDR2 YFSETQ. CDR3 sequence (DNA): TGCGCCAGCAGCTTAACATGGACAGGCGAGCAGTACTTC. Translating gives CASSLTWTGEQYF.

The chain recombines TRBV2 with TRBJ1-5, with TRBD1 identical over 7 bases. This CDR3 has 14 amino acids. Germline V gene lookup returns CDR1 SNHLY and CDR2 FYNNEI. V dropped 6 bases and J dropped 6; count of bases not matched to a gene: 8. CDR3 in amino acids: CASSADREGQPQHF. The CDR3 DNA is TGTGCCAGCAGCGCAGACAGGGAGGGTCAGCCCCAGCATTTT.

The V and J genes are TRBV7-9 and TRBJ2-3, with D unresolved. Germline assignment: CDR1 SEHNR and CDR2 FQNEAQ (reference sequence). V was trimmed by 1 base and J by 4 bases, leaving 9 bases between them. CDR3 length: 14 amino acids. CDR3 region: CASSLDLDPDTQYF. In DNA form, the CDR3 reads TGTGCCAGCAGCTTAGATCTGGACCCAGATACGCAGTATTTT. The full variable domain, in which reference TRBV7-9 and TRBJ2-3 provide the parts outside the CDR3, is DTGVSQNPRHKITKRGQNVTFRCDPISEHNRLYWYRQTLGQGPEFLTYFQNEAQLEKSRLLSDRFSAERPKGSFSTLEIQRTEQGDSAMYLCASSLDLDPDTQYFGPGTRLTVL.

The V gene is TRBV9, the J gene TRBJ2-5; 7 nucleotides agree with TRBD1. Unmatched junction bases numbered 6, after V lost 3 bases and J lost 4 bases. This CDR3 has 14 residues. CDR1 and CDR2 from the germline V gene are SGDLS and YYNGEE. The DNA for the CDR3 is TGTGCCAGCAGCGGTAGACAGGGACCAGAGACCCAGTACTTC. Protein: CASSGRQGPETQYF.

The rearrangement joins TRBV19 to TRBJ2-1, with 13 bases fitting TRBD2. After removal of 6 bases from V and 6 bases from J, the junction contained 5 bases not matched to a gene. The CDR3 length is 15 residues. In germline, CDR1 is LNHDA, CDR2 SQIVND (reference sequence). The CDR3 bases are TGTGCCAGTAGGCCTACTAGCGGGAGGGGCAATGAGCAGTTCTTC. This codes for CASRPTSGRGNEQFF.

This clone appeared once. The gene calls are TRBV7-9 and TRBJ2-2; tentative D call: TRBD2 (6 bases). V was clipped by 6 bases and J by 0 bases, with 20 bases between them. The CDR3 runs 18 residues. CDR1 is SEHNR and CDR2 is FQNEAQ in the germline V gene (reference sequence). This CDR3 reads CASRLPFLAEANTGELFF. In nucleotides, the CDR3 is TGTGCCAGCAGGCTACCCTTCTTAGCGGAGGCGAACACCGGGGAGCTGTTTTTT.

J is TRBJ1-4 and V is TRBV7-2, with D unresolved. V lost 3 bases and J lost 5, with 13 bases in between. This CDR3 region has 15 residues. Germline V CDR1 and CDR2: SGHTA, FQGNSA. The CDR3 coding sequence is TGTGCCAGCAGCTTTGATCAAATGACAAATGAAAAACTGTTTTTT. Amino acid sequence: CASSFDQMTNEKLFF.

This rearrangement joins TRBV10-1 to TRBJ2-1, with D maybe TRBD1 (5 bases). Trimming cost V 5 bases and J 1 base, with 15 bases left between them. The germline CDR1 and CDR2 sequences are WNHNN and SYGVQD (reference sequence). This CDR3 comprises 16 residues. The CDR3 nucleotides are TGCGCCAGCAGTAAGACAGAGACCCCTTCCTACAATGAGCAGTTCTTC. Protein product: CASSKTETPSYNEQFF.

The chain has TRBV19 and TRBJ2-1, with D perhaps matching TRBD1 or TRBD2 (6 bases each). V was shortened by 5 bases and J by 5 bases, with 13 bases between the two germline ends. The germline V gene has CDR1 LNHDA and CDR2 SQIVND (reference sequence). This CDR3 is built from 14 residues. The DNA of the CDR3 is TGTGCCAGTAGTCCACGTGGGGGGCACAATGAGCAGTTCTTC. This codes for CASSPRGGHNEQFF.

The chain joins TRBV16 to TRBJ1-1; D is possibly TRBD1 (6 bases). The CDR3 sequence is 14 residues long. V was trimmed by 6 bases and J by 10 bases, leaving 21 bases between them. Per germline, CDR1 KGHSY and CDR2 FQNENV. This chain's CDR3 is CASRSDRSSGGAFF. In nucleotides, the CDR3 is TGTGCCAGCAGATCGGACAGAAGTTCTGGGGGAGCTTTCTTT.

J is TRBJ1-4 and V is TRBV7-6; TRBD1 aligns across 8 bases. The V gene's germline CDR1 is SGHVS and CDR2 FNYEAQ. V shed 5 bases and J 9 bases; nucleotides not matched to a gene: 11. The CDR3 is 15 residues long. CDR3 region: CASSVGRQGIQKLFF. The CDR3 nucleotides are TGTGCCAGCAGCGTGGGAAGACAGGGGATTCAAAAACTGTTTTTT.

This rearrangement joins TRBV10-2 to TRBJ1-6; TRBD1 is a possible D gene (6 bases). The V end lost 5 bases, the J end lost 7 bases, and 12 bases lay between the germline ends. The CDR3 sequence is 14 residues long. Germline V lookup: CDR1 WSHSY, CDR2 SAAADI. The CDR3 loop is CASSTTGPNSPLHF. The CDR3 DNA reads TGCGCCAGCAGTACGACAGGACCAAATTCACCCCTCCACTTT.

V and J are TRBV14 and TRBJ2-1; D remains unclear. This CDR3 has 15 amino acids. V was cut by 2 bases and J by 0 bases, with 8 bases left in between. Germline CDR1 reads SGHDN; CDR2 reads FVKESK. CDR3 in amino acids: CASSQRRNSYNEQFF. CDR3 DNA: TGTGCCAGCAGCCAAAGGCGAAACTCCTACAATGAGCAGTTCTTC.

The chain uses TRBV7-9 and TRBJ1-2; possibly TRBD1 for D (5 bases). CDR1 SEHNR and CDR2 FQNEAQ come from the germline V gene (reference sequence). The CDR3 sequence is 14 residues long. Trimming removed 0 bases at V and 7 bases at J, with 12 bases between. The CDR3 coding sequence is TGTGCCAGCAGCTTAGCGGGGGTGAGCGGTGGCTACACCTTC. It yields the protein CASSLAGVSGGYTF.

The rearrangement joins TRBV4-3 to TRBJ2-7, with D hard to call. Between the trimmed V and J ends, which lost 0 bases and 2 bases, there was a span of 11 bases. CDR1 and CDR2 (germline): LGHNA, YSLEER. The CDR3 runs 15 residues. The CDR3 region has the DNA TGCGCCAGCAGCCAAGATCGCGACGAAACCTACGAGCAGTACTTC. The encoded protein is CASSQDRDETYEQYF.

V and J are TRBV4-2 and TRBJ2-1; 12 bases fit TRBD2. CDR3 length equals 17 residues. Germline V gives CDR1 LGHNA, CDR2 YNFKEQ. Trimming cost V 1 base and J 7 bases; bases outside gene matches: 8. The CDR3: CASSQGVLAGGQNEQFF. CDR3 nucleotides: TGTGCCAGCAGCCAAGGAGTCCTAGCGGGGGGGCAAAATGAGCAGTTCTTC.

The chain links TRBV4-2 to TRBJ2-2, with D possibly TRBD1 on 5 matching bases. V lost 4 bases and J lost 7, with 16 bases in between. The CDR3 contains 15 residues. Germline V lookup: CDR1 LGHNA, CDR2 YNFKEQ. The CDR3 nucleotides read TGTGCCAGCAGCCCATCACAGGACCGTGACGGGGAGCTGTTTTTT. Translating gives CASSPSQDRDGELFF.

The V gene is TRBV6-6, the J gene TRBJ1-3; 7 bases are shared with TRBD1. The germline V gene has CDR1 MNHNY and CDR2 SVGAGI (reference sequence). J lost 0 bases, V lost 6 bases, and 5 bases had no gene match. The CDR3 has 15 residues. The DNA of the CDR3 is TGTGCCAGCAGCCAGGACAGGCACTCTGGAAACACCATATATTTT. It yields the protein CASSQDRHSGNTIYF.

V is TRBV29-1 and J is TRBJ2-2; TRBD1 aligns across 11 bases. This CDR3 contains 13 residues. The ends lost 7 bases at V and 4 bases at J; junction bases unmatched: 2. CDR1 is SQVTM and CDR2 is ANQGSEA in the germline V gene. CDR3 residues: CSAGTGGTGELFF. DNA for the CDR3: TGCAGCGCCGGGACAGGGGGCACCGGGGAGCTGTTTTTT.

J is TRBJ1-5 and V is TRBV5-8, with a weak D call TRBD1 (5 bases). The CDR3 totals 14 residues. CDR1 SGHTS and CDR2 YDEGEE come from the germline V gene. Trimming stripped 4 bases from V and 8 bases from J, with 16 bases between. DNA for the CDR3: TGTGCCAGCAGCCTGAGGGGCGCTTTGGAGCCCCAGCATTTT. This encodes CASSLRGALEPQHF.

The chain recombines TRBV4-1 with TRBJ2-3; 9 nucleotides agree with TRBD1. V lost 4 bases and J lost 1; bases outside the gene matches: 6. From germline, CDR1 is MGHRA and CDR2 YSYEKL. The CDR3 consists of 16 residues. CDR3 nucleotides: TGCGCCAGCAGCCTCCGGACAGGGGAGGGCACAGATACGCAGTATTTT. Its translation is CASSLRTGEGTDTQYF.

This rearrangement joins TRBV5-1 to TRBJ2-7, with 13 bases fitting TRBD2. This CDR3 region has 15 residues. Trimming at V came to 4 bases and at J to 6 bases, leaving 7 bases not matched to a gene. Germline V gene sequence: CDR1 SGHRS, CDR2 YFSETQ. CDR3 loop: CASSPGTSGAGEQYF. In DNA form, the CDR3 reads TGCGCCAGCAGCCCAGGGACTAGCGGGGCGGGCGAGCAGTACTTC. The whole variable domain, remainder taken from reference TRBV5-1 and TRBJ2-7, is KAGVTQTPRYLIKTRGQQVTLSCSPISGHRSVSWYQQTPGQGLQFLFEYFSETQRNKGNFPGRFSGRQFSNSRSEMNVSTLELGDSALYLCASSPGTSGAGEQYFGPGTRLTVT.

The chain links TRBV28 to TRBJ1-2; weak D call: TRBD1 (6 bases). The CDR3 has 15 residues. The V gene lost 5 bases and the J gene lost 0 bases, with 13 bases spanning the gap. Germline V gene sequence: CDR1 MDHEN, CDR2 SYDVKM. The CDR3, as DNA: TGTGCCAGCAGTACAGCAGGGGACCCTAACTATGGCTACACCTTC. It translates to CASSTAGDPNYGYTF.

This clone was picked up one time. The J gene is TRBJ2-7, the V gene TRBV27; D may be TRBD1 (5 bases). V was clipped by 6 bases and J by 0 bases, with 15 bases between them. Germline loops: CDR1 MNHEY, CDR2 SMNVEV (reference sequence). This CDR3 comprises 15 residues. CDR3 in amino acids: CASSPRQGPSYEQYF. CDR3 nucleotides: TGTGCCAGCAGCCCCAGGCAGGGTCCCTCCTACGAGCAGTACTTC.

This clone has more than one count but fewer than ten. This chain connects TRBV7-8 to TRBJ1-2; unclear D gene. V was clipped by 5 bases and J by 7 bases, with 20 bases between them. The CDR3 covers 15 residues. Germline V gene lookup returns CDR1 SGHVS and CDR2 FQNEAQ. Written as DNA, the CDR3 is TGTGCCAGCAGCCCAAATTTTGGGGTAGACGGTGGCTACACCTTC. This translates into CASSPNFGVDGGYTF.